This T cell receptor beta chain was found in a study of T cell responses to AZD1222 COVID-19 vaccine (dated by TCRdb to about 2021). General notes on the study: AZD1222 recipients given second doses at about 4 weeks or at about 12 weeks were pooled, since spike-specific TCR depth and breadth were not found to differ between the two schedules. A total of more than 230 trial participants underwent TCR sequencing, of whom nearly 210 had received two doses of AZD1222 and approximately 25 had received two doses of the MenACWY control vaccine. Enrollment into the trials was organized by age into subgroups of 18-55, 56-69 and 70-plus years, and those subgroups contained approximately 160, 26 and 62 TCR-sequenced participants, respectively.

In regard to this clone: There is no known antigen for this receptor. There are no base qualities to consult, and no much larger clone falls within one base.

General findings and caveats noted by the study authors: Because no day 14 peak-response samples were available, repertoires were characterized only after the peak T cell response. The vaccine-associated CD4 TCRs covered the entire spike protein, and the dominant responses fell in regions 160-218 and 743-854. In the small 56-69-year group, the increase in depth fell short of significance, most likely because of low power. Participants were mostly white British, with more females than males. The authors suggested clonal diversity may have been underestimated. Conclusions about previously exposed vaccinees are limited, since just a handful of AZD1222 recipients were seropositive for SARS-CoV-2 at baseline. After two AZD1222 doses, spike-specific TCR breadth and depth were significantly higher than at day 0 and than in MenACWY recipients. Epitopes outside the regions mutated in the B.1.351 and B.1.1.7 variants were reportedly recognized by nearly half of the unique spike-specific TCRs.

The CDR3 regions of human TCRbeta chains were subjected to immunosequencing. Per the authors' processing: Repertoire TCRs were checked for matches against a reference library of SARS-CoV-2-specific TCRs that had been generated using the MIRA antigen-specificity platform. Breadth meant the fraction of unique TCRs that were SARS-CoV-2-associated, whereas depth meant the fraction of total T cells that were SARS-CoV-2-associated. Using the MIRA data, each spike-specific TCR was assigned both to the spike region to which the TCR was reactive and to a CD4 or CD8 class. Log10-transformed breadth and depth values were compared by one-way ANOVA with Sidak's multiple comparisons tests. TCRdb re-hosts the immuneACCESS table, in-frame sequences only. Its copies lack some clones; in the studies checked, an unresolved V gene accounts for under half of them, and the cause for the rest is not known. D and trimming were read from the DNA, whereas the V and J calls and clone size are those reported in that table. This sample gives some 150,000 clones in total; over 85% of them show up just once. The ten largest account for 15% to 20% of the sample.

V and J lose 4 bases and 1 base, and a span of 8 bases separates them. From a lookup of the germline V gene, CDR1 and CDR2 are SGDLS and YYNGEE. From the cysteine through the phenylalanine, the CDR3 covers 13 amino acids. Only the CDR3 portion is preserved as DNA: 39 bases, with reading frame beginning at the first base. According to the study, the label for this sample's time point signals: baseline before first vaccination. The vaccinee samples were drawn from two UK trials, COV001 and COV002, one of which was a single-blind randomized controlled phase 2/3 trial testing AZD1222 (ChAdOx1 nCoV-19) in healthy adults. For TCRbeta chain sequencing, PBMC samples were collected from trial participants at day 0 and at day 28 after the second dose.

The sample in question was peripheral blood, obtained on day 0 of AZD1222 vaccination. The chain is encoded by TRBV9 joined to TRBJ1-1; no confident D gene assignment can be made. The source is an adult in good health. In nucleotide form, the sequence is TGTGCCAGCAGCTATACACAGAACACTGAAGCTTTCTTT. Its amino acids are CASSYTQNTEAFF.